The present entry profiles one T cell receptor beta chain with its context. The antigen remains undetermined. This record comes from a study of cytomegalovirus exposure and HLA in healthy donors. Broader study findings: Further analysis, carried out later, found HLA-associated TCR beta chains more clonally expanded than equally common other chains. Previous analysis showed most TCR beta V segments were productive about 90% or about 30% of the time. Indistinguishable V segments such as TRBV6-2 and TRBV6-3 were excluded.

The PCR had 60 Vbeta and 13 Jbeta primers. Produced via immunoSEQ multiplex PCR; TCRdb's table is partial and in-frame only. The listing records approximately 110,000 clones. Per the germline V gene, CDR1 is LNHDA and CDR2 is SQIVND (reference sequence). The CDR3 loop spans 14 amino acids. V trimming: 4 bases; J trimming: 3 bases; junction bases outside the gene matches: 3. This sequence was found in a man in his forties in good health and CMV-seropositive. V and J are TRBV19 and TRBJ1-5; TRBD1 matches at 7 bases. Sequenced input: PBMCs. This chain's CDR3 is CASSTTGTNQPQHF. The CDR3 coding sequence is TGTGCCAGTAGTACGACAGGGACCAATCAGCCCCAGCATTTT.